The clone carrying this T cell receptor (beta chain) was seen just once. The sample belongs to a study of blood T cell repertoires in COVID-19. V was clipped by 8 bases and J by 4 bases; unmatched bases: 5. This CDR3 has 14 amino acids. Germline CDR1 MNHEY, CDR2 SMNVEV (reference sequence). Repertoires were generated with immunoSEQ multiplex PCR, while TCRdb's copy carries only in-frame clones and drops some. The sample contains around 270,000 clones, roughly 84% of which appear only once. Sequenced: peripheral blood. The chain joins TRBV27 to TRBJ1-4, with 9 bases that match TRBD1. The clonotype originates from a middle-aged woman who had recovered from COVID-19. CDR3 DNA: TGTGCCAGCGGGACAGGGATCGGTAATGAAAAACTGTTTTTT. Protein: CASGTGIGNEKLFF.